These 28 T cell receptor beta chains were all obtained from the same sample, sequenced in a study of blood T cell repertoires in COVID-19 (dated by TCRdb to 2020 to 2021). Libraries were constructed by the immunoSEQ multiplex PCR assay. Not all clones reach the TCRdb copy of this immuneACCESS table, which keeps in-frame sequences only. Checked studies attribute under half of the gap to unresolved V genes and leave the rest unexplained. A total of some 76,000 clones appear in this sample, roughly 87% of them only once. Roughly a tenth of the sample comes from the top ten. Sequencing input: peripheral blood. All receptors come from a woman younger than 35 with acute or convalescent COVID-19.

CDR3 DNA: TGTGCCAGCAGTGAGCGAACAACTAATGAAAAACTGTTTTTT. This codes for CASSERTTNEKLFF. The rearrangement joins TRBV2 to TRBJ1-4, with no clear D. Trimming cost V 3 bases and J 0 bases, with 5 bases left between them. This CDR3 has 14 amino acids. Germline CDR1 SNHLY, CDR2 FYNNEI. The whole variable domain, remainder taken from reference TRBV2 and TRBJ1-4, is EPEVTQTPSHQVTQMGQEVILRCVPISNHLYFYWYRQILGQKVEFLVSFYNNEISEKSEIFDDQFSVERPDGSNFTLKIRSTKLEDSAMYFCASSERTTNEKLFFGSGTQLSVL.

The V call is TRBV9, the J call TRBJ2-1; 13 bases are shared with TRBD2. Germline CDR1 reads SGDLS; CDR2 reads YYNGEE. The CDR3 consists of 16 residues. With V trimmed by 2 bases and J by 5 bases, 4 bases remained unmatched. The CDR3: CASSVGLAGTDNEQFF. The CDR3 nucleotides read TGTGCCAGCAGCGTGGGACTAGCGGGAACCGACAATGAGCAGTTCTTC.

The chain is built from TRBV3-1 (or the pseudogene TRBV3-2) and TRBJ1-5, with 9 bases lining up with TRBD1. This CDR3 contains 19 residues. CDR1 LGHDT and CDR2 YNNKEL come from the germline V gene (reference sequence). V lost 0 bases, J lost 1 base, and 10 bases stayed unmatched. The CDR3 DNA follows: TGTGCCAGCAGCCAAGAGGAGGGGACAGGGTGTCGGAGCAATCAGCCCCAGCATTTT. Amino acids: CASSQEEGTGCRSNQPQHF.

The V call is TRBV30, the J call TRBJ2-7; TRBD1 aligns across 8 bases. The CDR3 sequence is 15 residues long. In germline, CDR1 is GTSNPN, CDR2 SVGIG (reference sequence). V was pared by 0 bases and J by 2 bases, with 6 bases of the junction left unmatched. CDR3 DNA sequence: TGTGCCTGGAGTGTAGGAGGGACAGGCCCCTACGAGCAGTACTTC. Translating gives CAWSVGGTGPYEQYF.

The chain recombines TRBV2 with TRBJ2-5; D uncertain. Trimming took off 3 bases at V and 0 bases at J, with 8 bases between the two ends. CDR3 size: 14 residues. Germline-derived CDR1 and CDR2 are SNHLY and FYNNEI. In DNA form, the CDR3 reads TGTGCCAGCAGTGATCCGAGGTACCAAGAGACCCAGTACTTC. Its translation: CASSDPRYQETQYF.

The genes are TRBV7-9 and TRBJ1-3; possible D gene TRBD1, 5 bases. CDR3 size: 16 residues. V shed 4 bases and J shed 5 bases, with 18 bases lying between them. Germline assignment: CDR1 SEHNR and CDR2 FQNEAQ (reference sequence). The chain's CDR3 is CASSSWGRAQRNTIYF. The CDR3 nucleotides read TGTGCCAGCAGCTCCTGGGGGAGGGCACAGCGAAACACCATATATTTT.

Only one count was recorded for this clone. This chain links TRBV24-1 with TRBJ2-2, with 7 bases identical to TRBD1. The CDR3 is made up of 13 amino acids. Germline V gene sequence: CDR1 KGHDR, CDR2 SFDVKD. Trimming cost V 6 bases and J 7 bases; bases outside gene matches: 4. DNA for the CDR3: TGTGCCACCAGTAGACAGGGATACGGGGAGCTGTTTTTT. The encoded protein is CATSRQGYGELFF.

This clone was counted a few times. The rearrangement links TRBV5-8 to TRBJ1-1; D not certain. Germline CDR1 and CDR2: SGHTS and YDEGEE. The V gene lost 0 bases and the J gene lost 1 base, with 4 bases spanning the gap. The CDR3 is made up of 13 amino acids. CDR3 sequence (DNA): TGTGCCAGCAGCTTGGGGAGGAACACTGAAGCTTTCTTT. This translates into CASSLGRNTEAFF.

This chain links TRBV6-4 with TRBJ2-1; D is possibly TRBD1 (5 bases). The CDR3 totals 15 residues. CDR1 is MRHNA and CDR2 is SNTAGT in the germline V gene. V dropped 4 bases and J dropped 1 base, with 11 bases sitting between them. In nucleotides, the CDR3 is TGTGCCAGCAGTGTCGAAAGGGGTTCCTACAATGAGCAGTTCTTC. This sequence encodes CASSVERGSYNEQFF.

The chain employs TRBV7-8 and TRBJ2-5; 8 nucleotides match TRBD2. The V gene's germline CDR1 is SGHVS and CDR2 FQNEAQ. J lost 4 bases, V lost 2 bases, and 18 bases had no gene match. The CDR3 sequence is 19 residues long. The CDR3: CASSLRHERERVRLETQYF. DNA of the CDR3: TGTGCCAGCAGCTTAAGGCACGAGCGGGAGAGGGTTCGTTTAGAGACCCAGTACTTC.

This clone has a single count. The chain combines TRBV11-3 with TRBJ2-2; TRBD1 matches at 8 bases. Germline lookup yields CDR1 SGHNT and CDR2 YENEEA. V dropped 3 bases and J dropped 5; count of bases not matched to a gene: 5. This CDR3 region has 15 residues. This CDR3 is CASSFGQGRTGELFF. CDR3 sequence (DNA): TGTGCCAGCAGCTTCGGACAGGGTAGGACCGGGGAGCTGTTTTTT.

This clone was seen only a few times. The chain employs TRBV4-1 and TRBJ2-7; TRBD1 is a possible D gene (7 bases). Germline lookup yields CDR1 MGHRA and CDR2 YSYEKL. CDR3 length equals 14 residues. With 4 bases removed from V and 2 bases from J, the gap between germline ends came to 12 bases. The CDR3 sequence is CASSPAGGTYEQYF. The CDR3 DNA follows: TGCGCCAGCAGCCCGGCAGGGGGGACCTACGAGCAGTACTTC.

The rearrangement links TRBV7-2 to TRBJ1-1; no firm D call. Germline CDR1 is SGHTA and CDR2 is FQGNSA. V dropped 1 base and J dropped 1 base, with 10 bases sitting between them. This CDR3 spans 15 amino acids. CDR3 protein: CASSLDGTSNTEAFF. The DNA for the CDR3 is TGTGCCAGCAGCTTAGACGGTACTTCGAACACTGAAGCTTTCTTT.

V is TRBV5-4 and J is TRBJ1-4; D might be TRBD1 (5 bases). The CDR3 is made up of 14 amino acids. Germline CDR1 and CDR2: SGHNT and YYREEE (reference sequence). V shed 4 bases and J shed 6 bases, with 13 bases lying between them. CDR3 nucleotides: TGTGCCAGCAGCCGCTATGGGGGGGATGAAAAACTGTTTTTT. Its protein is CASSRYGGDEKLFF.

This sequence joins TRBV7-9 and TRBJ1-3; 7 nucleotides agree with TRBD1. In germline, CDR1 is SEHNR, CDR2 FQNEAQ (reference sequence). After removal of 5 bases from V and 0 bases from J, the junction contained 13 bases not matched to a gene. This CDR3 is 18 amino acids long. CDR3 protein: CASSSLLGDRDSGNTIYF. CDR3 sequence (DNA): TGTGCCAGCAGCAGCTTACTGGGAGACAGGGACTCTGGAAACACCATATATTTT.

The table lists this clone with a count of one. This rearrangement joins TRBV15 to TRBJ2-5; 8 bases are shared with TRBD2. The junction had 4 bases not matched to a gene; V was cut back by 0 bases and J by 4 bases. This CDR3 is 15 amino acids long. Germline CDR1 reads LNHNV; CDR2 reads YYDKDF (reference sequence). This CDR3 is CATSRDLAGGETQYF. CDR3 sequence (DNA): TGTGCCACCAGCAGAGATCTCGCGGGAGGAGAGACCCAGTACTTC.

The J gene is TRBJ2-1, the V gene TRBV29-1; TRBD2 matches 13 bases. The CDR3 consists of 15 residues. In germline, CDR1 is SQVTM, CDR2 ANQGSEA. After removal of 2 bases from V and 5 bases from J, the junction contained 3 bases not matched to a gene. The CDR3 DNA sequence: TGCAGCGTTGAAAGTGGACTAGCGGGAGACAATGAGCAGTTCTTC. Residues: CSVESGLAGDNEQFF.

The chain carries TRBV12-5 and TRBJ2-1; TRBD2 might be the D (6 bases). The CDR3 covers 15 residues. Trimming took 7 bases from V and 0 from J, leaving 13 bases between them. The germline V gene has CDR1 LGHNT and CDR2 FRNRAP. Written as DNA, the CDR3 is TGTGCTAGTGTCTGGGGCGGGAACTCCTACAATGAGCAGTTCTTC. Protein: CASVWGGNSYNEQFF. Full variable domain (missing parts from reference TRBV12-5 and TRBJ2-1): DARVTQTPRHKVTEMGQEVTMRCQPILGHNTVFWYRQTMMQGLELLAYFRNRAPLDDSGMPKDRFSAEMPDATLATLKIQPSEPRDSAVYFCASVWGGNSYNEQFFGPGTRLTVL.

The gene calls are TRBV4-2 and TRBJ2-7; 7 bases map to TRBD1. V trimming: 1 base; J trimming: 1 base; junction bases outside the gene matches: 1. This CDR3 spans 14 amino acids. The V gene's germline CDR1 is LGHNA and CDR2 YNFKEQ. CDR3 protein: CASSQGGQSYEQYF. In DNA, the CDR3 is TGTGCCAGCAGCCAAGGGGGACAGTCCTACGAGCAGTACTTC.

The CDR3 sequence: CAWSGRPGNEQFF. The CDR3 bases are TGTGCCTGGAGTGGACGGCCAGGCAATGAGCAGTTCTTC. This chain uses TRBV30 with TRBJ2-1; D ambiguous. V was cut by 1 base and J by 6 bases, with 10 bases left in between. The CDR3 is made up of 13 amino acids. Germline lookup yields CDR1 GTSNPN and CDR2 SVGIG (reference sequence).

This rearrangement joins TRBV2 to TRBJ2-3, with 7 bases identical to TRBD1. The CDR3 runs 16 residues. Germline lookup yields CDR1 SNHLY and CDR2 FYNNEI. J gave up 6 bases and V 4 bases, and 13 bases lay outside the gene matches. The DNA for the CDR3 is TGTGCCAGCAGTGTTGGGACAGTCCTCATGACGGATACGCAGTATTTT. Residues: CASSVGTVLMTDTQYF. The complete variable domain, with remaining parts taken from reference TRBV2 and TRBJ2-3, reads EPEVTQTPSHQVTQMGQEVILRCVPISNHLYFYWYRQILGQKVEFLVSFYNNEISEKSEIFDDQFSVERPDGSNFTLKIRSTKLEDSAMYFCASSVGTVLMTDTQYFGPGTRLTVL.

The chain recombines TRBV6-5 with TRBJ2-1, with no clear D. This CDR3 comprises 11 residues. The germline V and J ends were trimmed by 6 bases and 7 bases, with 7 bases remaining between them. The germline V gene encodes CDR1 MNHEY and CDR2 SVGAGI. The CDR3 loop is CASRELNEQFF. The CDR3 DNA follows: TGTGCCAGCAGGGAGCTAAATGAGCAGTTCTTC.

The chain is built from TRBV15 and TRBJ1-1, with TRBD1 identical over 7 bases. Unmatched junction bases numbered 12, after V lost 1 base and J lost 1 base. Germline V gives CDR1 LNHNV, CDR2 YYDKDF (reference sequence). The CDR3 has 18 residues. The CDR3 spells CATSRAKGAPVRNTEAFF. The CDR3 coding sequence is TGTGCCACCAGCAGAGCTAAGGGGGCGCCTGTTAGGAACACTGAAGCTTTCTTT.

The CDR3 loop reads CASSTHNPGQIVHEQYF. The CDR3 DNA reads TGTGCCAGCAGCACGCACAATCCGGGACAGATCGTCCACGAGCAGTACTTC. This chain links TRBV11-3 with TRBJ2-7, with 7 bases that match TRBD1. The J segment lost 5 bases and the V segment lost 5 bases, leaving 18 bases of the junction unmatched. Germline assignment: CDR1 SGHNT and CDR2 YENEEA. This CDR3 has 17 amino acids.

This chain links TRBV9 with TRBJ1-3; 7 bases are a match to TRBD1. Germline CDR1 and CDR2: SGDLS and YYNGEE. The CDR3 has 14 amino acids. The ends lost 2 bases at V and 2 bases at J; junction bases unmatched: 1. The CDR3 sequence: CASSVQGAGNTIYF. In nucleotides, the CDR3 is TGTGCCAGCAGCGTCCAGGGGGCTGGAAACACCATATATTTT. Full variable domain (remainder filled in from reference TRBV9 and TRBJ1-3): DSGVTQTPKHLITATGQRVTLRCSPRSGDLSVYWYQQSLDQGLQFLIQYYNGEERAKGNILERFSAQQFPDLHSELNLSSLELGDSALYFCASSVQGAGNTIYFGEGSWLTVV.

V is TRBV2 and J is TRBJ1-5; D gene uncertain. The germline V gene encodes CDR1 SNHLY and CDR2 FYNNEI. The CDR3 length is 16 residues. Trimming shortened V by 3 bases and J by 0 bases, and 12 bases separated the two germline ends. CDR3 amino acids: CASSDLQLDSNQPQHF. The CDR3 DNA reads TGTGCCAGCAGTGATCTACAGCTGGATAGCAATCAGCCCCAGCATTTT. The full variable domain, its missing parts supplied by reference TRBV2 and TRBJ1-5, is EPEVTQTPSHQVTQMGQEVILRCVPISNHLYFYWYRQILGQKVEFLVSFYNNEISEKSEIFDDQFSVERPDGSNFTLKIRSTKLEDSAMYFCASSDLQLDSNQPQHFGDGTRLSIL.

This sequence joins TRBV7-8 and TRBJ1-2; tentatively, D is TRBD1 (6 bases). Germline CDR1 is SGHVS and CDR2 is FQNEAQ. This CDR3 region has 13 residues. V lost 0 bases, J lost 4 bases, and 6 bases lay in between. Written as DNA, the CDR3 is TGTGCCAGCAGCTTAGCAGGGGGCTATGGCTACACCTTC. Protein product: CASSLAGGYGYTF. The full variable domain, completed using reference TRBV7-8 and TRBJ1-2, is GAGVSQSPRYKVAKRGQDVALRCDPISGHVSLFWYQQALGQGPEFLTYFQNEAQLDKSGLPSDRFFAERPEGSVSTLKIQRTQQEDSAVYLCASSLAGGYGYTFGSGTRLTVV.

The genes are TRBV18 and TRBJ2-2; 7 bases fit TRBD2. Germline lookup yields CDR1 KGHSH and CDR2 LQKENI. CDR3 length: 15 amino acids. Losses at the gene ends were 4 bases for V and 0 bases for J; bases not matched to a gene: 2. The chain's CDR3 is CASSLLASNTGELFF. CDR3 sequence (DNA): TGTGCCAGCTCACTACTAGCGTCGAACACCGGGGAGCTGTTTTTT.